Sequencing of this T cell receptor (beta chain) was carried out in a study of blood T cell repertoires in COVID-19. The germline CDR1 and CDR2 sequences are ENHRY and SYGVKD. CDR3 size: 12 residues. Profiling relied on immunoSEQ multiplex PCR, and the TCRdb table lists in-frame clones only, not all of them. The table has about 120,000 clones, 65% to 80% seen once. Turning to this clone: One junction end does not reproduce the germline sequence, and a read error may be involved.

This chain links TRBV10-3 with TRBJ1-1; maybe TRBD1 (6 bases). The sequencing sample was made of peripheral blood. This TCR was sampled from a human donor with acute or convalescent COVID-19. The donor label of this sample is uncertain. CDR3 in DNA: TGTGCCATCTTCCCGACGGGCGGACAGATGATTTTT. Translated: CAIFPTGGQMIF.